The source of this T cell receptor beta chain is a study of multiple sclerosis patients with progressive multifocal leukoencephalopathy. Germline assignment: CDR1 MDHEN and CDR2 SYDVKM. The CDR3 covers 15 residues. With 2 bases removed from V and 1 base from J, the gap between germline ends came to 11 bases. Study-level points and caveats: The findings' link to JC virus versus immunocompromise remained uncertain.

Time point noted: time of PML onset. To note about this clone: Its antigen remains unidentified.

Assay used: immunoSEQ multiplex PCR; TCRdb lists only in-frame clones, some missing. This table holds 25,000 to 35,000 clones, roughly 84% found once. This TCR was recovered from a human donor with progressive multifocal leukoencephalopathy. This rearrangement joins TRBV28 to TRBJ1-1; no reliable D call. The sequencing used PBMCs, collected from a patient treated with natalizumab. DNA of the CDR3: TGTGCCAGCAGTTTAGCACGCGGCGGGAACACTGAAGCTTTCTTT. Its translation is CASSLARGGNTEAFF.